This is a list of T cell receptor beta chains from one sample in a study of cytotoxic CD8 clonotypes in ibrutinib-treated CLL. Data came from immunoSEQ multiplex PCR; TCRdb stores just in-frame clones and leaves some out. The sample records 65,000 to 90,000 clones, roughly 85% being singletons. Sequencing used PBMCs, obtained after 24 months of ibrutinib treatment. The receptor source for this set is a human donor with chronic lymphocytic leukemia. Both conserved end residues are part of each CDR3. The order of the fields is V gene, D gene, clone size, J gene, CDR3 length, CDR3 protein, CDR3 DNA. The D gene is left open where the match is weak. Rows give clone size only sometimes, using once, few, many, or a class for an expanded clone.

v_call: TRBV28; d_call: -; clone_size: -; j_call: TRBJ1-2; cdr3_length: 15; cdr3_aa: CASSLLGGLSYGYTF; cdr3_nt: TGTGCCAGCAGTTTATTGGGCGGCTTGTCCTATGGCTACACCTTC
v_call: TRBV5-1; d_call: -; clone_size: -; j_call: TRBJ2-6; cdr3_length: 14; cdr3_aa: CASKENSGANVLTF; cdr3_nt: TGCGCCAGCAAGGAAAACTCTGGGGCCAACGTCCTGACTTTC
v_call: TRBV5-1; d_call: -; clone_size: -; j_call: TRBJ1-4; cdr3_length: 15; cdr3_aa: CASSLEGRTNEKLFF; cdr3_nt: TGCGCCAGCAGCTTGGAGGGAAGAACTAATGAAAAACTGTTTTTT
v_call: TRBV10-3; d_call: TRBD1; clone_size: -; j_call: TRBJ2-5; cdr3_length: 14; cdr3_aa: CAISLTGGAETQYF; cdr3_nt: TGTGCCATCAGTTTAACAGGGGGCGCGGAGACCCAGTACTTC
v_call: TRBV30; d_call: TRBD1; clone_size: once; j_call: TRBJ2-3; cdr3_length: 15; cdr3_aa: CAWSSRDRLEDTQYF; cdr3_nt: TGTGCCTGGAGTTCCCGGGACAGGCTGGAAGATACGCAGTATTTT
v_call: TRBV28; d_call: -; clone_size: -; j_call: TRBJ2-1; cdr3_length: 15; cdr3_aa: CASSSPSQGSHEQFF; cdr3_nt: TGTGCCAGCAGTTCACCCTCACAGGGTTCCCATGAGCAGTTCTTC
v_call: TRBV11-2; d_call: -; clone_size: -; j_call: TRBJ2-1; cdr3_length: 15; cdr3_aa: CASSLGGILANEQFF; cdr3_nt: TGTGCCAGCAGCTTAGGCGGGATTCTTGCCAATGAGCAGTTCTTC
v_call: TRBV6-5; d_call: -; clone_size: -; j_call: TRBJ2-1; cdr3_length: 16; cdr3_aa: CASSYLTSTKYNEQFF; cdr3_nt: TGTGCCAGCAGTTACCTTACTAGTACCAAATACAATGAGCAGTTCTTC
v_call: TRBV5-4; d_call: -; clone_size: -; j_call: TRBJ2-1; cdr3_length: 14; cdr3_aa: CASSAKGGRYEQFF; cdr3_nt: TGTGCCAGCAGCGCAAAAGGGGGGCGGTATGAGCAGTTCTTC
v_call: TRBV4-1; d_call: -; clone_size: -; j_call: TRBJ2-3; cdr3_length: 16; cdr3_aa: CASSETRGRGTDTQYF; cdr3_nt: TGCGCCAGCAGCGAGACTCGGGGGAGAGGCACAGATACGCAGTATTTT
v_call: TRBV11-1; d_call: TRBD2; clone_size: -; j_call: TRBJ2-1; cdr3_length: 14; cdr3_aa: CASSTSGIYNEQFF; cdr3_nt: TGTGCCAGCAGCACTAGCGGGATTTACAATGAGCAGTTCTTC
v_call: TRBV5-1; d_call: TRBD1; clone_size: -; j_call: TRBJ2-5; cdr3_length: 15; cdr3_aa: CASSLQGRGQETQYF; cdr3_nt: TGCGCCAGCAGCTTACAGGGGCGAGGCCAAGAGACCCAGTACTTC
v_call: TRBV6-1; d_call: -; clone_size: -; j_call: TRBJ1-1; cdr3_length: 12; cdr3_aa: CASSSGVTEAFF; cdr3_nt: TGTGCCAGCAGTTCAGGGGTGACTGAAGCTTTCTTT
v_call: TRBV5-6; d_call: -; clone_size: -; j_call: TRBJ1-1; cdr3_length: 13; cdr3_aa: CASSLLGNTEAFF; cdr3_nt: TGTGCCAGCAGCCTTTTGGGGAACACTGAAGCTTTCTTT
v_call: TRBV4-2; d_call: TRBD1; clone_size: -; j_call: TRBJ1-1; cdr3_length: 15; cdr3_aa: CASSQPGGLNTEAFF; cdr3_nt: TGTGCCAGCAGCCAACCAGGGGGCCTAAACACTGAAGCTTTCTTT
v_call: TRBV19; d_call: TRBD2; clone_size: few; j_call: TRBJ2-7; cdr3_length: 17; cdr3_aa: CASSRRIVAGGPHEQYF; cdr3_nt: TGTGCCAGTAGTAGACGGATCGTAGCGGGAGGGCCACACGAGCAGTACTTC
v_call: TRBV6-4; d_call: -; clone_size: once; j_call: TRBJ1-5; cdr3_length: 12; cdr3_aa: CASSVLNQPQHF; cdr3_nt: TGTGCCAGCAGTGTCCTGAATCAGCCCCAGCATTTT
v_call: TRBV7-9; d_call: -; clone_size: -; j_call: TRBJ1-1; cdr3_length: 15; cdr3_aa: CASSRRLGMKTEAFF; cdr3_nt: TGTGCCAGCAGCCGGAGATTAGGGATGAAGACTGAAGCTTTCTTT
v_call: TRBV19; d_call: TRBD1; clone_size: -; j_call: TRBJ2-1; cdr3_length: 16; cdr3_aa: CASKGKGTGGKNEQFF; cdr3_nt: TGTGCCAGTAAGGGGAAGGGGACAGGGGGTAAAAATGAGCAGTTCTTC
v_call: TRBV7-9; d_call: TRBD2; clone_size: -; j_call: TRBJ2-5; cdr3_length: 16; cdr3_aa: CASSSSGSYDRETQYF; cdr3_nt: TGTGCCAGCAGCTCCAGCGGGAGCTATGATAGGGAGACCCAGTACTTC
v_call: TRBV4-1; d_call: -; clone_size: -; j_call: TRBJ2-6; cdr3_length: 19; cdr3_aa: CASSQDEGGLPSGANVLTF; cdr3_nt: TGCGCCAGCAGCCAAGATGAGGGCGGTCTACCCTCTGGGGCCAACGTCCTGACTTTC
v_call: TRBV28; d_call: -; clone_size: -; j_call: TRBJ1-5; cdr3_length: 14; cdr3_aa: CASRTQGGNQPQHF; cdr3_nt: TGTGCCAGCAGGACTCAGGGTGGCAATCAGCCCCAGCATTTT
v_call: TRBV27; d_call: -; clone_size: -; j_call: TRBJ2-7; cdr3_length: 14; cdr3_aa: CASPPGPKTYEQYF; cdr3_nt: TGTGCCAGCCCCCCGGGACCAAAAACCTACGAGCAGTACTTC
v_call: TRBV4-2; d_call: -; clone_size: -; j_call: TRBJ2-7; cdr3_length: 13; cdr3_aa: CASSQDLWGEQYF; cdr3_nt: TGTGCCAGCAGCCAAGATTTATGGGGCGAGCAGTACTTC
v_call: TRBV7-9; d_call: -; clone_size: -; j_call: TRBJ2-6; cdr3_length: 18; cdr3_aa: CASSGGTFLISGANVLTF; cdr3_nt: TGTGCCAGCAGCGGGGGCACCTTCCTGATTAGTGGGGCCAACGTCCTGACTTTC
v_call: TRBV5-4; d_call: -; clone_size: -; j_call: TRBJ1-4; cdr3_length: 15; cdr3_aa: CASSLGGLYNEKLFF; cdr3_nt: TGTGCCAGCAGCTTGGGTGGGCTTTATAATGAAAAACTGTTTTTT
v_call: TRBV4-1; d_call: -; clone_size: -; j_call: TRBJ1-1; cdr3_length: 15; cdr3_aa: CASSQDGTPNTEAFF; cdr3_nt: TGCGCCAGCAGCCAAGATGGGACCCCGAACACTGAAGCTTTCTTT
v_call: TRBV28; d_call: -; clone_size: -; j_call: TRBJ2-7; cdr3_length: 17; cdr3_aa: CATYRGLRTSSHYEQYF; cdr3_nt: TGTGCCACCTACAGGGGGCTTAGGACTAGCTCCCACTACGAGCAGTACTTC
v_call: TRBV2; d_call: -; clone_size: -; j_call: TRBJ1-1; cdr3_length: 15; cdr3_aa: CASSEGGAWNTEAFF; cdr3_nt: TGTGCCAGCAGTGAAGGGGGGGCATGGAACACTGAAGCTTTCTTT
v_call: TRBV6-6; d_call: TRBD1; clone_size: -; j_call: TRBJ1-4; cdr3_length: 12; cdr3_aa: CASSPDRGRLFF; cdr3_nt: TGTGCCAGCAGTCCCGACAGGGGGAGACTGTTTTTT
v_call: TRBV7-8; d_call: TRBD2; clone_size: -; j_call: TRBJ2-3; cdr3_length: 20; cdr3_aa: CASSPPTGLAGGRVTDTQYF; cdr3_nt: TGTGCCAGCAGCCCACCAACGGGACTAGCGGGAGGGCGAGTCACAGATACGCAGTATTTT
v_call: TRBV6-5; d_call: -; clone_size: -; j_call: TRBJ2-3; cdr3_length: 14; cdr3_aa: CASRRSSEADTQYF; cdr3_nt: TGTGCCAGCAGACGGTCCTCGGAGGCAGATACGCAGTATTTT
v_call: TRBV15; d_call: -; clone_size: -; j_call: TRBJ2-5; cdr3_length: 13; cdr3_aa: CATSGGGRETQYF; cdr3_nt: TGTGCCACCAGCGGGGGGGGCAGGGAGACCCAGTACTTC
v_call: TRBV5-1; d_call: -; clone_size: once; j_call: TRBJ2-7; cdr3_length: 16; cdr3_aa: CASSKGVQGGSYEQYF; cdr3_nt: TGCGCCAGCAGTAAAGGGGTTCAAGGTGGCTCCTACGAGCAGTACTTC
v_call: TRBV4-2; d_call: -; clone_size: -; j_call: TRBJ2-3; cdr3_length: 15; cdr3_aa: CASSQVLAITDTQYF; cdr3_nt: TGTGCCAGCAGCCAAGTACTGGCAATCACAGATACGCAGTATTTT
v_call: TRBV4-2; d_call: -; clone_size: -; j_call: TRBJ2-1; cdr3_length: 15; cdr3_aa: CASSQDSGDYNEQFF; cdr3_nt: TGTGCCAGCAGCCAAGACAGCGGCGATTACAATGAGCAGTTCTTC
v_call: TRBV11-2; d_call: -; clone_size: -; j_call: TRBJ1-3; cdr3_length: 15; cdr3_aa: CASSLGGGIRNTIYF; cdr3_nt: TGTGCCAGCAGCTTAGGGGGCGGCATCCGGAACACCATATATTTT
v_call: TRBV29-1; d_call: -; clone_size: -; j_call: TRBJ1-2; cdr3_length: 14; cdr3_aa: CSVGPGLFDYGYTF; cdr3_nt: TGCAGCGTTGGACCGGGACTTTTCGACTATGGCTACACCTTC
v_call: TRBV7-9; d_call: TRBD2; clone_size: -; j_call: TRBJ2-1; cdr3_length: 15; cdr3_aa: CASSFGGSSYNEQFF; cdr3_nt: TGTGCCAGCAGCTTCGGCGGGAGCTCCTACAATGAGCAGTTCTTC
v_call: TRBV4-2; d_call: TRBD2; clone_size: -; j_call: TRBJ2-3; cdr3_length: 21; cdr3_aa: CASSRPRRASGRAVGTDTQYF; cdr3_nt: TGTGCCAGCAGCCGCCCCCGTAGGGCTAGCGGACGAGCAGTGGGCACAGATACGCAGTATTTT
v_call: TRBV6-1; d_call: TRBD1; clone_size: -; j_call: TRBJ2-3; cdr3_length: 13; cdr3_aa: CASTESGGDTQYF; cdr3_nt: TGTGCCAGCACCGAGTCAGGGGGAGATACGCAGTATTTT
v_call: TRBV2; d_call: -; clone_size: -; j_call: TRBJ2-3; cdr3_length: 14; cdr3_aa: CASTLGAVGDTQYF; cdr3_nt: TGTGCCAGCACCCTAGGGGCAGTCGGAGATACGCAGTATTTT